This T cell receptor beta chain is from a study of PD-L1 blockade in urothelial cancer (dated by TCRdb to 2016 to 2017). Describing the broader study: All patients started therapy in the mid-2010s and received atezolizumab 1,200 mg intravenously every 3 weeks. Durable clinical benefit meant progression-free survival longer than 6 months, and TCR features were also tested against progression-free and overall survival. Durable clinical benefit was achieved by nine patients but not by the remaining 20. About 90% of the roughly 30 patients were males with bladder-origin urothelial cancer, and about 65% of the roughly 30 reported a prior smoking history. In the same patients, pretreatment tumors underwent whole exome sequencing and RNA sequencing in addition to TCR sequencing. Pretreatment blood TCR-seq was available for about 28 patients, at least one posttreatment blood collection was obtained for some 25 patients, and tumor TCR-seq was available for some 25 patients. Blood samples were analyzed 3 weeks after the start of treatment (second dose) and 6 weeks after the start of treatment. The study, an exploratory multi-omic analysis, examined somatic, immune and clinical correlates of response to PD-L1 blockade with atezolizumab in urothelial cancer. Blood samples yielded a median of roughly 140,000 T cells and more than 80,000 unique TCRs, with median clonality 0.080. Pretreatment tumor samples, along with matched peripheral blood serially collected before and after atezolizumab treatment, were subjected to TCR sequencing. An ECOG performance status of 0 or 1 was recorded for the patients, and 0 to 3 prior chemotherapy regimens had been received by the patients. Overall results and qualifications from the work: Because the sample size was small (n = 29) and many of the analyses were exploratory, the results are meant to be hypothesis-generating. At 3 weeks after the start of treatment, tumor-associated TCR clones in peripheral blood had expanded more in patients with durable benefit (n of about 20, p = 0.022). Improved progression-free and overall survival was found to be associated with pretreatment peripheral blood TCR clonality below the median.

Between the V and J ends, shortened by 9 bases and 2 bases respectively, the junction contains 17 bases. There are 15 amino acids in the CDR3, from cysteine to phenylalanine inclusive. Only the CDR3 DNA is retained, 45 bases long and in frame from the first base. The germline V gene supplies CDR1 MDHEN and CDR2 SYDVKM. To estimate absolute template abundance from read counts, synthetic TCR analog templates were spiked into each PCR. TCRbeta CDR3 regions were amplified from genomic DNA with bias-controlled V and J gene primers using the immunoSEQ assay. Sequencing of rearranged TCRbeta segments was performed at approximately 20X coverage. The paper's data handling went like this. Clustering was used to correct sequencing errors, and CDR3s were annotated against IMGT so that V, D and J genes could be assigned. Only productive TCRbeta rearrangements were used in downstream analyses, excluding out-of-frame or stop-codon sequences. Clonality was computed as one minus Shannon entropy normalized by the log of the number of unique productive sequences. Clones differing between time points or between blood and tumor were identified using Fisher's exact test with Benjamini-Hochberg correction, with an adjusted p below 0.01 applied as the threshold. This is the immuneACCESS table as TCRdb keeps it, with only in-frame sequences that have V and J called. A part of the clones is gone; compared with another copy, unresolved V genes explain less than half, and the rest is unexplained. V, J and clone size derive from that table, while D and trimming were established from the DNA sequence. The sample table shows roughly 56,000 clones, and around 80% are seen once. Of the sample, 4% to 5.5% is held by the ten largest clones.

This clone was detected only once. This receptor's antigen is unknown. The record has no base qualities; no much larger clone is one base away. A cohort of approximately 30 patients with locally advanced or metastatic urothelial carcinoma, treated at Memorial Sloan Kettering on a trial protocol, was included. Peripheral blood mononuclear cells were collected pretreatment and during treatment, with between 1 and 8 total time points obtained per patient. The Qiagen DNeasy Blood extraction kit was used to purify genomic DNA from total PBMCs and tumor samples. Collected pretreatment and during treatment, PBMCs were isolated and stored as previously described.

The chain is encoded by TRBV28 joined to TRBJ2-1, with TRBD2 tentatively as D gene (5 bases match). The sequenced sample was PBMCs, obtained around atezolizumab (anti-PD-L1) treatment. The clonotype was recovered from a man between 65 and 85 years old with urothelial cancer. The CDR3 region reads CASYGVYRTYNEQFF. The nucleotide sequence is given as TGTGCCAGTTACGGGGTCTACCGTACCTACAATGAGCAGTTCTTC. The CDR3, completed at both ends by the reference TRBV28 and TRBJ2-1 genes, gives the full variable domain DVKVTQSSRYLVKRTGEKVFLECVQDMDHENMFWYRQDPGLGLRLIYFSYDVKMKEKGDIPEGYSVSREKKERFSLILESASTNQTSMYLCASYGVYRTYNEQFFGPGTRLTVL.